This T cell receptor (beta chain) was sequenced for a study of cytomegalovirus exposure and HLA in healthy donors. Points from the study as a whole: It was reported that the classifier diagnosed cytomegalovirus status with high specificity and sensitivity in both the original and validation cohorts. Cytomegalovirus association was listed for 150 or so TCR beta chains.

This clone was seen only once. Its antigen is unidentified. CDR1 and CDR2 (germline): LNHDA, SQIVND (reference sequence). CDR3 length: 15 amino acids. Between the trimmed V and J ends, which lost 10 bases and 0 bases, there was a span of 19 bases. Primers: 60 Vbeta forward and 13 Jbeta reverse. Some clones are missing from TCRdb's copy, which holds only in-frame ones; the method was immunoSEQ multiplex PCR. The table shows about 240,000 clones, with approximately 80% occurring only once. The clonotype comes from a woman aged 55-70 years in good health and CMV-seropositive. The chain has TRBV19 and TRBJ2-7, with a tentative D call TRBD1 (6 bases). Source material: PBMCs. The CDR3, as DNA: TGTGCCACCCTGTCGCGGACAGCTAGCTCCTACGAGCAGTACTTC. The encoded protein is CATLSRTASSYEQYF.